This T cell receptor (beta chain) was identified during a study of graft-versus-host responses after intestinal transplantation. At the level of the study: Transplantation in recipients was multivisceral, liver-intestinal, or isolated intestinal. Every recipient underwent anti-thymocyte globulin induction, then tacrolimus and steroids for roughly 3 years.

In germline, CDR1 is MDHEN, CDR2 SYDVKM. V was shortened by 3 bases and J by 0 bases, with 5 bases between the two germline ends. The CDR3 has 13 amino acids. This clone was seen more than once but under ten times. Its antigen is currently unknown. The table came from immunoSEQ multiplex PCR; TCRdb's copy has only in-frame clones and leaves some out. The data hold roughly 120,000 clones, with approximately 95% observed a single time. Overall study results and limits: Peak levels of circulating GvH clones tracked with early post-transplant HvG declines.

Source: unstimulated CD8+ T cells sorted from spleen or lymph node cells, taken before intestinal transplant. J is TRBJ1-1 and V is TRBV28, with D maybe TRBD1 (5 bases). This TCR was sampled from a human donor who received an intestinal transplant. CDR3 amino acids: CASSFRVNTEAFF. CDR3 DNA sequence: TGTGCCAGCAGTTTCAGGGTGAACACTGAAGCTTTCTTT.